This TCR beta chain is from a study of long-term antiretroviral therapy in people with HIV. The V end was cut by 7 bases, the J end by 7 bases, with 10 bases between. Per the germline V gene, CDR1 is MNHGY and CDR2 is SAAAGT. This CDR3 has 11 residues. The run of the v3.0 immunoSEQ assay was at survey level. Libraries were prepared by immunoSEQ multiplex PCR; TCRdb keeps only in-frame clonotypes and omits some of them. Here the sample spans about 29,000 clones, over 90% being singletons. This clonotype was obtained from a man aged 35 to 55 with HIV. The chain carries TRBV6-8 and TRBJ2-5; the D gene is possibly TRBD1 (7 bases). This specimen consisted of unsorted PBMCs, obtained 6.2 years after starting antiretroviral therapy. The CDR3 region is CASTQGGTQYF. Here the CDR3 DNA reads TGTGCCAGCACCCAGGGGGGGACCCAGTACTTC.